These T cell receptor beta chains were read from a single sample in a study of CD8+CD57+ T cells in acquired aplastic anemia. TCRdb fed the reads into MiXCR, producing one record per CDR3 protein. The sample records 450,000 to 550,000 distinct CDR3 sequences, over 25% being singletons. The specimen was sorted CD4+, CD8+, or CD8+CD57+ T cells (not recorded which) from PBMCs. The receptors come from a human donor with aplastic anemia. Each CDR3 is given with its conserved first and last residue. A D gene is named only where the DNA matches it firmly. Clone size appears in some rows only: once, few, many, or a class for an expanded clone.

size | J | V | length | D | CDR3 | DNA
- | TRBJ2-1 | TRBV9 | 16 | - | CASSQEVSTSHGEQFF | TGTGCCAGCAGCCAAGAAGTTTCGACTTCCCACGGTGAGCAGTTCTTC
many | TRBJ2-7 | TRBV14 | 13 | - | CASSQDGGLLQYF | TGTGCCAGCAGCCAAGATGGCGGGTTACTGCAGTACTTC
few | TRBJ1-1 | TRBV10-2 | 12 | - | CASRVGNTEAFF | TGCGCCAGCAGAGTAGGGAACACTGAAGCTTTCTTT
- | TRBJ1-1 | TRBV19 | 14 | - | CASSIGGVNTEAFF | TGTGCCAGTAGTATCGGGGGGGTCAACACTGAAGCTTTCTTT
- | TRBJ2-1 | TRBV20-1 | 16 | TRBD2 | CSARVAWEGSYNEQFF | TGCAGTGCTAGAGTAGCGTGGGAGGGATCCTACAATGAGCAGTTCTTC
few | TRBJ2-3 | TRBV5-4 | 16 | - | CASSLWSTHGTDTQYF | TGTGCCAGCAGCTTGTGGTCGACGCATGGGACAGATACGCAGTATTTT
few | TRBJ2-1 | TRBV9 | 18 | - | CASSVGGGNLHPDNEQFF | TGTGCCAGCAGCGTTGGAGGGGGCAATCTTCACCCCGACAATGAGCAGTTCTTC
- | TRBJ2-3 | TRBV29-1 | 12 | - | CSVEGLTDTQYF | TGCAGCGTTGAGGGGCTTACTGATACGCAGTATTTT
- | TRBJ1-2 | TRBV3-1 | 12 | - | CASSQGVTGYTF | TGTGCCAGCAGCCAAGGAGTGACCGGCTACACCTTC
- | TRBJ1-6 | TRBV20-1 | 19 | - | CSARALRSDKSSYNSPLHF | TGCAGTGCTAGAGCGCTTCGGTCAGACAAAAGCTCCTATAATTCACCCCTCCACTTT
- | TRBJ2-7 | TRBV27 | 13 | - | CASSLSESLRQYF | TGTGCCAGCAGTTTATCCGAGAGCCTCCGGCAGTACTTC
- | TRBJ2-1 | TRBV7-8 | 14 | - | CASSYRDNRIEQFF | TGTGCCAGCAGCTACCGGGACAATCGTATTGAGCAGTTCTTC
- | TRBJ1-5 | TRBV30 | 15 | - | CAWSARTRPNQPQHF | TGTGCCTGGAGTGCGAGGACCCGGCCCAATCAGCCCCAGCATTTT
many | TRBJ1-1 | TRBV20-1 | 11 | - | CSARQNTEAFF | TGCAGTGCTAGACAGAACACTGAAGCTTTCTTT
- | TRBJ1-1 | TRBV4-3 | 15 | - | CASSQAMGGYTEAFF | TGCGCCAGCAGCCAAGCTATGGGGGGATACACTGAAGCTTTCTTT
few | TRBJ2-7 | TRBV2 | 15 | TRBD1 | CASSFPGTGDHEQYF | TGTGCCAGCAGTTTCCCAGGGACAGGGGATCACGAGCAGTACTTC
many | TRBJ2-7 | TRBV7-2 | 15 | - | CASSLVQGDTYEQYF | TGTGCCAGCAGCTTAGTTCAGGGCGATACCTACGAGCAGTACTTC
- | TRBJ2-2 | TRBV5-6 | 16 | TRBD1 | CASSPSGQGGTGDLFF | TGTGCCAGCAGTCCGTCCGGACAGGGTGGAACCGGGGATCTGTTTTTT
few | TRBJ1-1 | TRBV12-5 | 15 | TRBD1 | CASGKQGRASTEAFF | TGTGCTAGTGGTAAACAGGGGAGGGCTTCGACTGAAGCTTTCTTT
- | TRBJ1-1 | TRBV20-1 | 14 | - | CSARVSGMNTEASF | TGCAGTGCTAGAGTATCGGGGATGAACACTGAAGCTTCCTTT
- | TRBJ1-6 | TRBV13 | 16 | - | CASSLRMGHNNSPLHF | TGTGCCAGCAGCTTACGTATGGGACACAATAATTCACCCCTCCACTTT
few | TRBJ2-7 | TRBV10-3 | 16 | TRBD2 | CASSYSTSGLPYEQYF | TGTGCCAGCAGTTACTCGACTAGCGGGTTACCCTACGAGCAGTACTTC
- | TRBJ1-1 | TRBV3-1 | 13 | - | CASSQGRGARAFF | TGTGCCAGCAGCCAAGGACGGGGGGCGCGTGCTTTCTTT
many | TRBJ2-2 | TRBV29-1 | 13 | - | CSVDRGGAGELFF | TGCAGCGTTGACAGGGGCGGTGCTGGGGAGCTGTTTTTT
- | TRBJ2-7 | TRBV19 | 15 | TRBD2 | CASSIGRGRTYEQYF | TGTGCCAGTAGTATAGGTCGCGGGAGAACCTACGAGCAGTACTTC
- | TRBJ2-1 | TRBV10-1 | 12 | - | CASSEKGDERLF | TGCGCCAGCAGTGAGAAGGGGGATGAGCGGCTCTTC
- | TRBJ2-2 | TRBV5-1 | 13 | - | CASYSGDTGELFF | TGCGCCAGCTACAGCGGCGACACCGGGGAGCTGTTTTTT
- | TRBJ1-2 | TRBV20-1 | 13 | TRBD1 | CSASVGQGYGYTF | TGCAGTGCTAGTGTGGGACAGGGCTACGGCTACACCTTC
many | TRBJ1-1 | TRBV9 | 14 | - | CASSITDSTTEAFF | TGTGCCAGCAGCATCACGGACAGTACCACTGAAGCTTTCTTT
many | TRBJ1-2 | TRBV6-1 | 12 | - | CASTRARNGYTF | TGTGCCAGCACCAGGGCAAGAAATGGCTACACCTTC
once | TRBJ1-6 | TRBV6-2/TRBV6-3 | 15 | - | CASSPRSSYNSPLHF | TGTGCCAGCAGTCCGAGGAGCTCCTATAATTCACCCCTCCACTTT